Following are 8 T cell receptor beta chains from one sample sequenced in a study of control samples from healthy donors and cancer patients. Repertoires were generated with immunoSEQ multiplex PCR, while TCRdb's copy carries only in-frame clones and drops some. The data show tens of thousands of clones, about 89% seen once. The source material was blood. These receptors all come from a woman aged 55-69 years in good health.

The count of this clone is one. The chain joins TRBV11-2 to TRBJ1-4; 7 nucleotides agree with TRBD1. V lost 4 bases to trimming and J lost 3 bases; unmatched junction nucleotides: 5. The CDR3 sequence is 15 residues long. CDR1 and CDR2 (germline): SGHAT, FQNNGV. The CDR3 nucleotides are TGTGCCAGCAGCTACCGGGACAGCCCTAATGAAAAACTGTTTTTT. Translated: CASSYRDSPNEKLFF.

About this clone: Other DNA sequences in this sample translate to the same CDR3. The V and J genes are TRBV3-1 (or the pseudogene TRBV3-2) and TRBJ1-2; the match to TRBD1 covers 7 bases. Germline V gives CDR1 LGHDT, CDR2 YNNKEL (reference sequence). Losses at the gene ends were 1 base for V and 8 bases for J; bases not matched to a gene: 10. The CDR3 covers 15 residues. The CDR3 sequence is CASSQVGEGARGYTF. CDR3 in DNA: TGTGCCAGCAGCCAAGTGGGCGAGGGGGCGCGGGGCTACACCTTC.

The V call is TRBV7-6, the J call TRBJ2-7; D is perhaps TRBD1 or TRBD2 (5 bases each). Trimming took 1 base from V and 2 from J, leaving 9 bases between them. Per the germline V gene, CDR1 is SGHVS and CDR2 is FNYEAQ. The CDR3 sequence is 14 residues long. CDR3 protein: CASSLEWGTYEQYF. CDR3 sequence (DNA): TGTGCCAGCAGCTTAGAATGGGGGACCTACGAGCAGTACTTC.

This clone was detected only once. At one boundary the junction diverges from the germline segment, which might be a read error. V and J are TRBV6-1 and TRBJ2-7; 9 nucleotides align to TRBD1. This CDR3 has 14 amino acids. Germline V CDR1 and CDR2: MNHNS, SASEGT. The CDR3 spells CASREAGTGNEQYF. The CDR3, as DNA: TGTGCCAGCAGAGAAGCCGGGACAGGGAACGAGCAGTACTTC.

The genes are TRBV6-5 and TRBJ2-3, with 7 bases identical to TRBD1. V lost 4 bases, J lost 1 base, and 5 bases stayed unmatched. The germline gives CDR1 MNHEY, CDR2 SVGAGI. The CDR3 is made up of 15 amino acids. Written as DNA, the CDR3 is TGTGCCAGCAGTTCGCCGGGACAGCGCACAGATACGCAGTATTTT. This translates into CASSSPGQRTDTQYF.

The chain employs TRBV29-1 and TRBJ2-5, with 8 bases that match TRBD1. V lost 8 bases to trimming and J lost 4 bases; unmatched junction nucleotides: 12. Germline V gives CDR1 SQVTM, CDR2 ANQGSEA. The CDR3 covers 14 residues. The CDR3 DNA is TGCAGCTTCGAGGGACAGGTGGACGCAGAGACCCAGTACTTC. It codes for CSFEGQVDAETQYF.

The gene calls are TRBV11-1 and TRBJ1-1; TRBD1 aligns across 9 bases. Per the germline V gene, CDR1 is SGHAT and CDR2 is FQDESV (reference sequence). The CDR3 has 14 residues. Germline trimming cut 5 bases from V and 5 bases from J; bases unmatched to any gene: 6. For the CDR3, the DNA is TGTGCCAGCAGCCCGGGGACAGGGTGGACTGAAGCTTTCTTT. It yields the protein CASSPGTGWTEAFF.

This clone occurred once. The rearrangement joins TRBV9 to TRBJ1-6; D is uncertain. V shed 0 bases and J shed 8 bases, with 9 bases lying between them. This CDR3 comprises 14 residues. CDR1 is SGDLS and CDR2 is YYNGEE in the germline V gene. The CDR3 DNA sequence: TGTGCCAGCAGCGTAGGGATTTTGGATTCACCCCTCCACTTT. It codes for CASSVGILDSPLHF.